These T cell receptor beta chains were read from a single sample in a study of OX40 agonist ivuxolimab in advanced cancers. TCRdb's table, derived via immunoSEQ multiplex PCR, lists solely in-frame clones and lacks some. The repertoire holds tens of thousands of clones, more than 80% seen once, with approximately 0.58% in the top ten. Sequencing used CD4+ or CD8+ T cells sorted from blood, obtained in a trial of the OX40 agonist ivuxolimab. The origin of the receptors is an adult with an advanced solid tumor such as melanoma, head and neck, liver or kidney cancer. Both conserved end residues are part of each CDR3. A D gene is named only where the DNA matches it firmly. Some rows have no size entry. The others give once, few or many, or a class for an expanded clone.

V gene	clone size	D gene	J gene	CDR3 DNA	CDR3 protein
TRBV2	NA	NA	TRBJ2-4	TGTGCCAGCAGGGTTAGCGAGGGCATTCAGTACTTC	CASRVSEGIQYF
TRBV6-5	NA	TRBD1	TRBJ2-7	TGTGCCAGCAGTTACCGGGGGACAGGAGCCTACGAGCAGTACTTC	CASSYRGTGAYEQYF
TRBV2	NA	TRBD2	TRBJ2-1	TGTGCCAGCAGTGTTGGAAGGACTAGAGCATACAATGAGCAGTTCTTC	CASSVGRTRAYNEQFF
TRBV13	NA	NA	TRBJ2-7	TGTGCCAGCAGCTTAGACGGGGCGGGGAGAGGTTTCGAGCAGTACTTC	CASSLDGAGRGFEQYF
TRBV6-5	NA	NA	TRBJ2-7	TGTGCCAGCAGTTACCCGAACAAGCACGAGCAGTACTTC	CASSYPNKHEQYF
TRBV7-2	NA	TRBD1	TRBJ2-1	TGTGCCAGCAGCTTAGGTGCAGGGGGCTTCTACAATGAGCAGTTCTTC	CASSLGAGGFYNEQFF
TRBV5-1	few	NA	TRBJ2-3	TGCGCCAGCAGCGACCCGATCCGGGACCCAGAGCAGTATTTT	CASSDPIRDPEQYF
TRBV7-6	NA	NA	TRBJ2-3	TGTGCCAGCAGCTTAGCAGGAGAGTCAGATACGCAGTATTTT	CASSLAGESDTQYF
TRBV2	NA	TRBD1	TRBJ1-4	TGTGCCAGCCTCCGGGACAGGGATGAAAAACTGTTTTTT	CASLRDRDEKLFF
TRBV28	NA	TRBD1	TRBJ2-5	TGTGCCAGTCGCGACGACAGGGTTCGGGAGACCCAGTACTTC	CASRDDRVRETQYF
TRBV29-1	NA	NA	TRBJ1-2	TGCAGCGTTGAAGTCGGAGGGGCCTATGGCTACACCTTC	CSVEVGGAYGYTF
TRBV19	NA	TRBD2	TRBJ2-3	TGTGCCAGTAGTATTAAACTAGCGGGGGTAGATACGCAGTATTTT	CASSIKLAGVDTQYF
TRBV20-1	NA	NA	TRBJ2-3	TGCAGTGCGCACACAGATACGCAGTATTTT	CSAHTDTQYF
TRBV4-3	NA	NA	TRBJ2-3	TGCGCCAGCAGCCAAGATGCCGGTGCAGATACGCAGTATTTT	CASSQDAGADTQYF
TRBV5-1	NA	NA	TRBJ2-7	TGCGCCAGCAGCTTGGCCACGGGGTGGTACGAGCAGTACTTC	CASSLATGWYEQYF
TRBV5-6	NA	NA	TRBJ1-2	TGTGCCAGCAGCTTGGCAGGGGCGTCCGGCTACACCTTC	CASSLAGASGYTF
TRBV7-2	NA	NA	TRBJ2-3	TGTGCCAGCAGCTTAAGGCAGAACACAGATACGCAGTATTTT	CASSLRQNTDTQYF
TRBV4-3	NA	NA	TRBJ2-7	TGCGCCAGCAGCCACTTGGGAGGGGGCTACAACGAGCAGTACTTC	CASSHLGGGYNEQYF
TRBV27	once	NA	TRBJ1-3	TGTGCCAGCGGAAACACCATATATTTT	CASGNTIYF
TRBV5-1	NA	NA	TRBJ2-7	TGCGCCAGCAGCTTGGGTATGGAAAGGAGCGAGCAGTACTTC	CASSLGMERSEQYF
TRBV5-4	NA	TRBD2	TRBJ2-7	TGTGCCAGCAGCTTGGAGCTAGCGGGGACCTACGAGCAGTACTTC	CASSLELAGTYEQYF
TRBV10-3	NA	TRBD1	TRBJ1-4	TGTGCCATCAGTGAGTCGCGTACAGGGGGTAATGAAAAACTGTTTTTT	CAISESRTGGNEKLFF
TRBV11-3	NA	TRBD2	TRBJ2-1	TGTGCCAGCAGCTCCAGACGGGGGGCCTACAATGAGCAGTTCTTC	CASSSRRGAYNEQFF
TRBV11-2	NA	TRBD2	TRBJ2-7	TGTGCCAGCAGCCCTCGTTCGGGACTAGCGTACGAGCAGTACTTC	CASSPRSGLAYEQYF
TRBV27	NA	TRBD1	TRBJ2-2	TGTGCCAGCAGTAGACAGGGGGCGCGGGGCACCGGGGAGCTGTTTTTT	CASSRQGARGTGELFF
TRBV19	NA	TRBD1	TRBJ2-5	TGTGCCAGTAGTACCGGACAGGATGGCCAAGAGACCCAGTACTTC	CASSTGQDGQETQYF
TRBV15	NA	NA	TRBJ2-5	TGTGCCACCAGCAGAGATACTAAGGAGACCCAGTACTTC	CATSRDTKETQYF
TRBV6-6	NA	TRBD2	TRBJ2-7	TGTGCCAGCAGCCAAACTAGCGGCTACGAGCAGTACTTC	CASSQTSGYEQYF
TRBV5-4	NA	TRBD2	TRBJ2-5	TGTGCCAGCAGCTTGGCCGAGAAGCGGGATTCCCCCGGAGAGACCCAGTACTTC	CASSLAEKRDSPGETQYF
TRBV28	NA	NA	TRBJ1-5	TGTGCCAGCCAGACAATGAATCAGCCCCAGCATTTT	CASQTMNQPQHF
TRBV6-1	NA	NA	TRBJ2-1	TGTGCCAGCCGGGGCGCGGTTGAGCAGTTCTTC	CASRGAVEQFF
TRBV19	NA	NA	TRBJ2-1	TGTGCCAGTAGGGAAAACAATGAGCAGTTCTTC	CASRENNEQFF
TRBV21-1	NA	NA	TRBJ2-7	TGTGCCAGTCCTATCCCGACGGAAACAATCTACGAGCAGTACTTC	CASPIPTETIYEQYF
TRBV19	NA	NA	TRBJ1-2	TGTGCCAGTAGCACTACGGACTTCGATTCCTATGGCTACACCTTC	CASSTTDFDSYGYTF
TRBV7-6	NA	NA	TRBJ2-5	TGTGCCAGCAGCTCAGGACGGTCTGGGGAGACCCAGTACTTC	CASSSGRSGETQYF
TRBV28	NA	NA	TRBJ2-7	TGTGCCAGCACGGAATCCTACGAGCAGTACTTC	CASTESYEQYF
TRBV25-1	NA	NA	TRBJ1-4	TGTGCCAGCAGTAGAGCAGGGGATGAAAAACTGTTTTTT	CASSRAGDEKLFF
TRBV7-7	NA	NA	TRBJ2-3	TGTGCTAGCAGCCCCCAAACGATCCCCACAGATACGCAGTATTTT	CASSPQTIPTDTQYF
TRBV19	NA	NA	TRBJ1-2	TGTGCCAGTAGTATACAGGGGCTCGTCGCTGGCTACACCTTC	CASSIQGLVAGYTF
TRBV2	NA	NA	TRBJ2-3	TGTGCCAGCAGACAAGCAGATACGCAGTATTTT	CASRQADTQYF
TRBV4-2	NA	NA	TRBJ1-4	TGTGCCAGCAGCCAAGATCAGGTGAATGAAAAACTGTTTTTT	CASSQDQVNEKLFF
TRBV6-6	NA	NA	TRBJ2-6	TGTGCCAGCACCACATCTGGGGCCAACGTCCTGACTTTC	CASTTSGANVLTF
TRBV5-6	NA	TRBD2	TRBJ2-2	TGTGCCAGCAGCTTCTTCCCTCCGGCGGGAGCCCCCGGGGAGCTGTTTTTT	CASSFFPPAGAPGELFF
TRBV14	NA	NA	TRBJ1-2	TGTGCCAGCAGCCAAGATTTGACCCCGGGGATCGGCAGCTACACCTTC	CASSQDLTPGIGSYTF
TRBV6-5	NA	NA	TRBJ1-1	TGTGCCAGCAGATCTACGCAGGGGCAAGTAGCTTTCTTT	CASRSTQGQVAFF
TRBV27	NA	NA	TRBJ2-5	TGTGCCAGCAGTTTCGGGGGGCTCAGAGAGACCCAGTACTTC	CASSFGGLRETQYF
TRBV30	NA	NA	TRBJ2-7	TGTGCCTGGAGTGTAAAACTACAAGTCCACGAGCAGTACTTC	CAWSVKLQVHEQYF
TRBV19	NA	NA	TRBJ1-4	TGTGCCAGTAGACCGACCGGGACTGAAAATGAAAAACTGTTTTTT	CASRPTGTENEKLFF
TRBV7-3	NA	NA	TRBJ2-3	TGTGCCAGCAGCTTATTAGGGGGGATGGCCGGCGGAGATACGCAGTATTTT	CASSLLGGMAGGDTQYF
TRBV28	once	NA	TRBJ2-1	TGTGCCAGCAGTTTACCCGGGACCACCTACAATGAGCAGTTCTTC	CASSLPGTTYNEQFF
TRBV7-2	once	TRBD2	TRBJ2-3	TGTGCCAGCAGCCAAGGACTAGCGGGAATTTTGGATACGCAGTATTTT	CASSQGLAGILDTQYF